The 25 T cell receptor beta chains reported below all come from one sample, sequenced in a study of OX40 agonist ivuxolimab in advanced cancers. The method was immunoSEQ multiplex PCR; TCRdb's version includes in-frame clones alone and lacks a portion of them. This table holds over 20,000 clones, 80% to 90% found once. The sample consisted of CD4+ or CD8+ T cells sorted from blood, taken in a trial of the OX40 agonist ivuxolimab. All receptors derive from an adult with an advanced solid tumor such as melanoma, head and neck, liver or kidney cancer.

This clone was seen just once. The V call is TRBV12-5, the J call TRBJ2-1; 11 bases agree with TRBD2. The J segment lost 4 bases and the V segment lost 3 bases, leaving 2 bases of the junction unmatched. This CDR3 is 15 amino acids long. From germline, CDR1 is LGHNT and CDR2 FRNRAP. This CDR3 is CASGFASGGYNEQFF. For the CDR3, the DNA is TGTGCTAGTGGTTTCGCTAGCGGGGGGTACAATGAGCAGTTCTTC.

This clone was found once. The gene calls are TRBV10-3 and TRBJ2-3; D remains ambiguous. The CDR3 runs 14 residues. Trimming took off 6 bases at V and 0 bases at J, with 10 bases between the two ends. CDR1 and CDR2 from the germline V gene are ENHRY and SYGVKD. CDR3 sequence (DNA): TGTGCCATCAGCGGCCCAGCTAGCACAGATACGCAGTATTTT. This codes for CAISGPASTDTQYF.

CDR3: CASSTRTSGTQTYEQYF. The DNA for the CDR3 is TGTGCCAGCAGCACCCGGACTAGCGGGACTCAGACCTACGAGCAGTACTTC. The chain couples TRBV7-9 to TRBJ2-7, with TRBD2 matching over 12 bases. Germline-derived CDR1 and CDR2 are SEHNR and FQNEAQ (reference sequence). The CDR3 is made up of 17 amino acids. The V and J ends lost 5 bases and 2 bases, in that order; junction bases with no gene match: 10.

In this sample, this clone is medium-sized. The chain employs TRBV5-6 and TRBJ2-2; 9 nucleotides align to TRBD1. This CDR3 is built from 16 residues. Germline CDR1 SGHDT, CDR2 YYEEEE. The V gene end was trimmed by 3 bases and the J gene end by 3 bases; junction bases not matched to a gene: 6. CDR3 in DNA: TGTGCCAGCAGCTATAGGACAGGGGACTACACCGGGGAGCTGTTTTTT. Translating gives CASSYRTGDYTGELFF.

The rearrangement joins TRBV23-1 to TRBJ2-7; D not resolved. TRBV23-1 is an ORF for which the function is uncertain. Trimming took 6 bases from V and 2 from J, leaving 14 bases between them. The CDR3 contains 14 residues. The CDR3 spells CASSLRSETYEQYF. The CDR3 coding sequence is TGCGCCAGCAGCCTTCGGAGCGAAACCTACGAGCAGTACTTC.

The CDR3 DNA reads as TGTGCCAGCAGTACACCGGACAGCCCTACTACCTATGGCTACACCTTC. It specifies CASSTPDSPTTYGYTF. This rearrangement joins TRBV6-6 to TRBJ1-2, with D maybe TRBD1 (6 bases). V shed 5 bases and J shed 4 bases, with 20 bases lying between them. From germline, CDR1 is MNHNY and CDR2 SVGAGI (reference sequence). This CDR3 comprises 16 residues.

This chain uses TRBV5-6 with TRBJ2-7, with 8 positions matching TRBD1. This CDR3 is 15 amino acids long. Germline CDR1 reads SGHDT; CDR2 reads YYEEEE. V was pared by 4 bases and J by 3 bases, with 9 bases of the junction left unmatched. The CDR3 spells CASSIGQGIGYEQYF. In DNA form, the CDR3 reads TGTGCCAGCAGCATAGGACAGGGAATTGGCTACGAGCAGTACTTC.

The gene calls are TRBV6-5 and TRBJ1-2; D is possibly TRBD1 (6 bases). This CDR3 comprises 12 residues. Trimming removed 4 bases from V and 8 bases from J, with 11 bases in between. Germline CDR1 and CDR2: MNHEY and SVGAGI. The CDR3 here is CASSSGQYGYTF. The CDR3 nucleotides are TGTGCCAGCAGTTCAGGACAGTACGGCTACACCTTC.

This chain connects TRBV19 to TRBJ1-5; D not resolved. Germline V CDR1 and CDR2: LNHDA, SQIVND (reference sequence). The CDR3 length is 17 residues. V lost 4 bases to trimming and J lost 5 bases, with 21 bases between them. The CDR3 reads CASSSPARGGAHQPQHF. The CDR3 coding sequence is TGTGCCAGTAGTAGTCCTGCTCGGGGTGGTGCGCATCAGCCCCAGCATTTT. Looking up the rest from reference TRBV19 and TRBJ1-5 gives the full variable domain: DGGITQSPKYLFRKEGQNVTLSCEQNLNHDAMYWYRQDPGQGLRLIYYSQIVNDFQKGDIAEGYSVSREKKESFPLTVTSAQKNPTAFYLCASSSPARGGAHQPQHFGDGTRLSIL.

Here the CDR3 reads CASSSRVPGNTIYF. The DNA of the CDR3 is TGTGCCAGCAGCTCCAGGGTCCCTGGAAACACCATATATTTT. The chain links TRBV7-8 to TRBJ1-3, with a tentative D call TRBD1 (5 bases). Germline V gives CDR1 SGHVS, CDR2 FQNEAQ. This CDR3 is built from 14 residues. V was pared by 4 bases and J by 2 bases, with 9 bases between.

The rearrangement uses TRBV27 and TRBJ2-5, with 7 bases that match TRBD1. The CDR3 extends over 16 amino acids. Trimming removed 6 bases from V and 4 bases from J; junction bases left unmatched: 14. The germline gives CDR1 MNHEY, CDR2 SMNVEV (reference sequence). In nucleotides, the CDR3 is TGTGCCAGCAGATTCACGGGGTCAGGGGGAAGAGAGACCCAGTACTTC. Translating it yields CASRFTGSGGRETQYF.

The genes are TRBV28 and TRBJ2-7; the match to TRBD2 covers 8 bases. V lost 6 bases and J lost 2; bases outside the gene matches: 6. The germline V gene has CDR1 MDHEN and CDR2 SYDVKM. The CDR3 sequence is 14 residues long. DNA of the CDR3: TGTGCCAGCAGACTAGCGGAAGAAACCTACGAGCAGTACTTC. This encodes CASRLAEETYEQYF.

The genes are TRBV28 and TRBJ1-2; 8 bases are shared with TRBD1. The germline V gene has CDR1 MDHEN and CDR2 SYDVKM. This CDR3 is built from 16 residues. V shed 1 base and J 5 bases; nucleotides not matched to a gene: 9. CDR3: CASSLFPGGHGYGYTF. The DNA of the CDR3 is TGTGCCAGCAGTTTATTCCCAGGGGGCCATGGGTATGGCTACACCTTC.

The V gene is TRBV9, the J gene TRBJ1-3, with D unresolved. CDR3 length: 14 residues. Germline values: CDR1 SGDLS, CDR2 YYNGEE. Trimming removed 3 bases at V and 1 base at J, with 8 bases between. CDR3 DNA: TGTGCCAGCAGCGGAGAGGTTTCTGGAAACACCATATATTTT. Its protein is CASSGEVSGNTIYF.

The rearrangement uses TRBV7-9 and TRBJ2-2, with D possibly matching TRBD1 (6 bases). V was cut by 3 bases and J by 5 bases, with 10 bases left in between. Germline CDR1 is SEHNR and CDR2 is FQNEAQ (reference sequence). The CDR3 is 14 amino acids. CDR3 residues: CASSFLQGTGELFF. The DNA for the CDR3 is TGTGCCAGCAGCTTCCTGCAGGGGACCGGGGAGCTGTTTTTT.

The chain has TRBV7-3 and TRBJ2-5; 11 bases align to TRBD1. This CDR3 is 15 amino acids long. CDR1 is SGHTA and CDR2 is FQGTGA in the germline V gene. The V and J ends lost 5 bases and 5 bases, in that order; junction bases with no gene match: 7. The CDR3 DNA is TGTGCCAGCAGCCCAGGACAGGGGGCAATCGAGACCCAGTACTTC. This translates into CASSPGQGAIETQYF.

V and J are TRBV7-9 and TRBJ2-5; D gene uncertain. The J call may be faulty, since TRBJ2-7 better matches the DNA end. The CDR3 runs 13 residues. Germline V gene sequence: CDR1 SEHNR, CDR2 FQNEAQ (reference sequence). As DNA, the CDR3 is TGTGCCAGCAGCACTTGGACCAACTACGAGCAGTACTTC. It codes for CASSTWTNYEQYF.

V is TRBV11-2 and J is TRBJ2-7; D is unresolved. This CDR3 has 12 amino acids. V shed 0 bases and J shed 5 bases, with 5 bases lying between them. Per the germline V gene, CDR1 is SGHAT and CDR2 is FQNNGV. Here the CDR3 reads CASSLDAHEQYF. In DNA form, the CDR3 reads TGTGCCAGCAGCTTAGATGCCCACGAGCAGTACTTC.

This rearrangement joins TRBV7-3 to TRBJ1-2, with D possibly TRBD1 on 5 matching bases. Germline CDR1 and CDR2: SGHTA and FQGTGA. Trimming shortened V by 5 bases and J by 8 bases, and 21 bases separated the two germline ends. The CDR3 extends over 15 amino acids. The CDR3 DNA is TGTGCCAGCAGCACCCGACAGTTACTTTTGGCGGGCTACACCTTC. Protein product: CASSTRQLLLAGYTF.

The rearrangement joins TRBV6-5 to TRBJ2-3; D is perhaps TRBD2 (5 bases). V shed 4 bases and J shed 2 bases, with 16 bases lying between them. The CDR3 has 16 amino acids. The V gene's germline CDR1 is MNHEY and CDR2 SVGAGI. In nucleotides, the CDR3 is TGTGCCAGCAGTTCCACTACTAGGGTAGTCACAGATACGCAGTATTTT. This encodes CASSSTTRVVTDTQYF.

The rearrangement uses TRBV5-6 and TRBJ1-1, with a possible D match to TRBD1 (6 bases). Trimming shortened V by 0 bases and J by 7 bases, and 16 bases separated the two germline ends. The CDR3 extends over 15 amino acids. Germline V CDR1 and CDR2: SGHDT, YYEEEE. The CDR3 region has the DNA TGTGCCAGCAGCTTGGAGGGGGGCCCCGGGCATGAAGCTTTCTTT. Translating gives CASSLEGGPGHEAFF.

The CDR3 here is CASSYSRDYTF. CDR3 nucleotide sequence: TGTGCCAGCAGTTACAGCAGGGACTACACCTTC. The chain is built from TRBV6-5 and TRBJ1-2, with TRBD1 as a possible D gene (5 bases). The CDR3 runs to 11 residues. Trimming took off 2 bases at V and 10 bases at J, with 8 bases between the two ends. In germline, CDR1 is MNHEY, CDR2 SVGAGI.

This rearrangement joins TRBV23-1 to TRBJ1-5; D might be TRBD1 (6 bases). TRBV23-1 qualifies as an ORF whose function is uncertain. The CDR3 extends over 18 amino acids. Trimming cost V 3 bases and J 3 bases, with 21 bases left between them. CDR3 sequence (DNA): TGCGCCAGCAGTCATGGAACGAGGGGGGAACCCTTCAATCAGCCCCAGCATTTT. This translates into CASSHGTRGEPFNQPQHF.

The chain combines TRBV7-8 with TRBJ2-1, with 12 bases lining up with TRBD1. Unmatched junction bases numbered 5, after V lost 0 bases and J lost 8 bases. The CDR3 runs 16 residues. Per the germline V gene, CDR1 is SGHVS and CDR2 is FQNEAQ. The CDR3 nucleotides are TGTGCCAGCAGCTTAGCCGGGACAGGGGGCTTCTATGAGCAGTTCTTC. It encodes CASSLAGTGGFYEQFF.

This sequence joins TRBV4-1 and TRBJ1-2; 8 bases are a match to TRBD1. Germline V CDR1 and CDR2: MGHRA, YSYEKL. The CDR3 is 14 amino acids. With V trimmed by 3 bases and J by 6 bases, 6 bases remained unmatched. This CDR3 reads CASSHEGQGHGYTF. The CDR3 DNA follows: TGCGCCAGCAGCCATGAAGGACAGGGCCATGGCTACACCTTC.